A selection of T cell receptor beta chains follows, all from one sample in a study of post-analysis software for immune sequencing data. TCRdb reprocessed the PCR reads with MiXCR, giving one entry per CDR3 protein. The sample lists hundreds of thousands of distinct CDR3 sequences, nearly 45% occurring once. The sequencing sample was made of blood. All receptors derive from a girl aged 10-17 years with multiple sclerosis. Each CDR3 is given with its conserved first and last residue. Each record gives: D gene, J gene, V gene, clone size, CDR3 DNA, CDR3 protein. D genes are given only for firm matches. Clone size is stated in some rows and not others, as once, few, many or a class when expanded.

D gene: TRBD1; J gene: TRBJ1-5; V gene: TRBV12-3/TRBV12-4; clone size: .; CDR3 DNA: TGTGCCAGCAGGTGGACAGGGGGCAATCAGCCCCAGCATTTT; CDR3 protein: CASRWTGGNQPQHF
D gene: .; J gene: TRBJ2-3; V gene: TRBV5-8; clone size: .; CDR3 DNA: TGTACCAGCAGCTTGGCGGCAGCCACAGATACGCAGTATTTT; CDR3 protein: CTSSLAAATDTQYF
D gene: .; J gene: TRBJ2-7; V gene: TRBV6-1; clone size: .; CDR3 DNA: TGTGCCAGCAGTGAAGCCCCCGGGAGCTCCTACGAGCAGTACTTC; CDR3 protein: CASSEAPGSSYEQYF
D gene: .; J gene: TRBJ1-1; V gene: TRBV29-1; clone size: few; CDR3 DNA: TGCAGCGTTGGGTTCGCAGGGTCATTGGGTAACACTGAAGCTTTCTTT; CDR3 protein: CSVGFAGSLGNTEAFF
D gene: .; J gene: TRBJ1-4; V gene: TRBV12-3/TRBV12-4; clone size: few; CDR3 DNA: TGTGCCAGCAGTTTAGACGGGGGGAGTGAAAAACTGTTTTTT; CDR3 protein: CASSLDGGSEKLFF
D gene: TRBD2; J gene: TRBJ2-5; V gene: TRBV28; clone size: .; CDR3 DNA: TGTGCCAGCAGACCGCCGGGACTAGCGCCACGGGAGCAGTACTTC; CDR3 protein: CASRPPGLAPREQYF
D gene: .; J gene: TRBJ1-5; V gene: TRBV20-1; clone size: .; CDR3 DNA: TGCAGTGCTTCGGCGTCGGGGGATCAGCCCCAGCATTTT; CDR3 protein: CSASASGDQPQHF
D gene: TRBD2; J gene: TRBJ2-1; V gene: TRBV7-2; clone size: .; CDR3 DNA: TGTGCCAGCAGCCCCCCGTGCTGGGGGGAGGGAACCTACAATGAGCAGTTCTTC; CDR3 protein: CASSPPCWGEGTYNEQFF
D gene: TRBD1; J gene: TRBJ1-1; V gene: TRBV2; clone size: few; CDR3 DNA: TGTGCCAGCAACAGGGGTGACACTGAAGCTTTCTTT; CDR3 protein: CASNRGDTEAFF
D gene: TRBD2; J gene: TRBJ2-1; V gene: TRBV6-2/TRBV6-3; clone size: few; CDR3 DNA: TGTGCCAGCAGTTGGGGGACTAGCTCCTCCCCATCTTACAATGAGCAGTTCTTC; CDR3 protein: CASSWGTSSSPSYNEQFF
D gene: .; J gene: TRBJ1-1; V gene: TRBV5-1; clone size: .; CDR3 DNA: TGCGCCAGCAGTAGACAGGCCCCGAGGAACACTGAAGCTTTCTTT; CDR3 protein: CASSRQAPRNTEAFF
D gene: .; J gene: TRBJ2-3; V gene: TRBV20-1; clone size: .; CDR3 DNA: TGCAGTGGGATCCTACACCCCACAGATACGCAGTATTTT; CDR3 protein: CSGILHPTDTQYF